This T cell receptor beta chain derives from a study of CD8 T cells in Susac syndrome. V was shortened by 5 bases and J by 11 bases, with 19 bases between the two germline ends. Germline loops: CDR1 SGHTA, CDR2 FQGNSA. The CDR3 is made up of 14 amino acids. Random hexamers served to reverse transcribe about 0.45 to 1 ug RNA. One entry per CDR3 protein results from TCRdb running MiXCR on the immunoSEQ multiplex PCR reads. The profile covers 170,000 or so distinct CDR3 sequences, with just under 95% appearing a single time and about 0.1% taken by the ten largest. This clonotype originated in a human donor with Susac syndrome. The chain uses TRBV7-2 and TRBJ2-1; tentative D call: TRBD2 (6 bases). The sequencing input was CD4+ T cells from PBMCs. The CDR3 nucleotides are TGTGCCAGCAGCGGCGGGACCTCTCAGGCAAAGCAGTTCTTC. This codes for CASSGGTSQAKQFF.